A single sample is the source of the 30 T cell receptor beta chains below, sequenced in a study of shared clonotypes between healthy human individuals. The data were produced by immunoSEQ multiplex PCR, yet TCRdb's version contains in-frame clones alone and is incomplete. The data contain some 1.4 million clones, approximately 97% of them singletons. Sequencing was done on a sample of naive CD4+ T cells sorted from blood. Indicated subset: CD45RA+ positively selected. The source is a man aged 25-45 years in good health.

The rearrangement links TRBV7-2 to TRBJ2-7, with 8 bases lining up with TRBD2. The CDR3 contains 15 residues. Germline V gene data show CDR1 as SGHTA and CDR2 as FQGNSA. Trimming took 2 bases from V and 4 from J; bases not matched to a gene: 7. CDR3 region: CASSLQTGGIYEQYF. CDR3 DNA: TGTGCCAGCAGCTTACAAACGGGAGGGATTTACGAGCAGTACTTC.

This rearrangement joins TRBV19 to TRBJ1-4; D perhaps matches TRBD1 (6 bases). The germline V and J ends were trimmed by 1 base and 6 bases, with 9 bases remaining between them. This CDR3 spans 14 amino acids. Germline V gene sequence: CDR1 LNHDA, CDR2 SQIVND (reference sequence). CDR3 DNA sequence: TGTGCCAGTAGTATAGGGGGACACGATGAAAAACTGTTTTTT. This codes for CASSIGGHDEKLFF.

The genes are TRBV5-1 and TRBJ2-7; tentatively, D is TRBD2 (6 bases). Trimming stripped 4 bases from V and 9 bases from J, with 26 bases between. Germline lookup yields CDR1 SGHRS and CDR2 YFSETQ. The length of the CDR3 is 16 residues. CDR3 loop: CASSPGLRAPKEGQYF. The CDR3 coding sequence is TGCGCCAGCAGCCCCGGACTACGCGCCCCTAAGGAAGGGCAGTACTTC.

The chain is built from TRBV7-9 and TRBJ1-1, with D possibly matching TRBD1 (6 bases). CDR1 SEHNR and CDR2 FQNEAQ come from the germline V gene (reference sequence). This CDR3 comprises 19 residues. Between the trimmed V and J ends, which lost 4 bases and 10 bases, there was a span of 34 bases. The CDR3 loop reads CASSSALYSAGTSSYGAFF. The CDR3 DNA sequence: TGTGCCAGCAGCTCGGCACTCTATTCTGCAGGGACATCCTCTTACGGAGCTTTCTTT.

V usage is TRBV2 and J usage is TRBJ2-7, with TRBD2 matching 7 bases. The CDR3 loop spans 16 amino acids. Germline V CDR1 and CDR2: SNHLY, FYNNEI. After removal of 5 bases from V and 0 bases from J, the junction contained 10 bases not matched to a gene. The CDR3 region has the DNA TGTGCCAGCAGTCACAAGACTAGCAGGGACTCCTACGAGCAGTACTTC. Translated, it gives CASSHKTSRDSYEQYF.

The chain carries TRBV5-1 and TRBJ2-5; 7 bases are a match to TRBD2. CDR3 length: 18 amino acids. After removal of 0 bases from V and 0 bases from J, the junction contained 11 bases not matched to a gene. Per germline, CDR1 SGHRS and CDR2 YFSETQ. DNA for the CDR3: TGCGCCAGCAGCTTGGAGAAGGGAGCGGGGCCGTACCAAGAGACCCAGTACTTC. This encodes CASSLEKGAGPYQETQYF.

J is TRBJ1-2 and V is TRBV10-3, with TRBD1 matching over 7 bases. V trimming: 5 bases; J trimming: 6 bases; junction bases outside the gene matches: 6. Germline CDR1 is ENHRY and CDR2 is SYGVKD. The CDR3 is 13 residues long. The CDR3 sequence is CAISIDRDHGYTF. The CDR3 DNA reads as TGTGCCATCAGTATTGACAGGGACCATGGCTACACCTTC.

This clone was seen just once. The chain employs TRBV15 and TRBJ2-5; tentatively, D is TRBD1 (6 bases). Germline CDR1 LNHNV, CDR2 YYDKDF (reference sequence). Trimming stripped 4 bases from V and 2 bases from J, with 14 bases between. This CDR3 comprises 15 residues. DNA for the CDR3: TGTGCCACCAGCATAAACCTCGGACAGCAAGAGACCCAGTACTTC. Its protein product is CATSINLGQQETQYF.

The genes are TRBV11-2 and TRBJ2-3; TRBD2 agrees at 7 bases. The germline gives CDR1 SGHAT, CDR2 FQNNGV. The junction had 8 bases not matched to a gene; V was cut back by 3 bases and J by 2 bases. The CDR3 is 16 amino acids. In DNA, the CDR3 is TGTGCCAGCAGCTTTAGGCGGGACTACCCCACAGATACGCAGTATTTT. It specifies CASSFRRDYPTDTQYF.

The V call is TRBV7-6, the J call TRBJ2-5; the D is unclear. Germline V CDR1 and CDR2: SGHVS, FNYEAQ. The CDR3 runs to 13 residues. Between the trimmed V and J ends, which lost 3 bases and 1 base, there was a span of 6 bases. The CDR3, as DNA: TGTGCCAGCAGCTTTACGTTCCAAGAGACCCAGTACTTC. Its translation is CASSFTFQETQYF. Based on the CDR3 plus reference TRBV7-6 and TRBJ2-5, the full variable domain is GAGVSQSPRYKVTKRGQDVALRCDPISGHVSLYWYRQALGQGPEFLTYFNYEAQQDKSGLPNDRFSAERPEGSISTLTIQRTEQRDSAMYRCASSFTFQETQYFGPGTRLLVL.

The CDR3: CTSSHETSGTQYF. CDR3 nucleotides: TGCACCAGCAGCCATGAAACTTCTGGGACCCAGTACTTC. The chain has TRBV1 and TRBJ2-5; TRBD2 is the table's D call and was not checked against the DNA. TRBV1 is designated a pseudogene. CDR3 size: 13 residues.

The rearrangement links TRBV2 to TRBJ2-5; D might be TRBD2 (6 bases). This CDR3 region has 13 residues. Trimming stripped 8 bases from V and 5 bases from J, with 15 bases between. Germline CDR1 SNHLY, CDR2 FYNNEI. The CDR3 spells CASLWTGVETQYF. CDR3 nucleotides: TGTGCCAGCTTGTGGACGGGAGTGGAGACCCAGTACTTC.

This rearrangement joins TRBV11-3 to TRBJ2-7; D possibly corresponds to TRBD1 (5 bases). The CDR3 has 13 amino acids. Germline lookup yields CDR1 SGHNT and CDR2 YENEEA. Trimming pared 5 bases from V and 3 bases from J, leaving 11 bases between. The CDR3 nucleotides read TGTGCCAGCAGCGCCGGACACCTCTACGAGCAGTACTTC. The encoded protein is CASSAGHLYEQYF.

The J gene is TRBJ1-2, the V gene TRBV5-1; D unresolved. The V end lost 2 bases, the J end lost 1 base, and 12 bases lay between the germline ends. CDR3 length: 15 residues. Germline V gene data show CDR1 as SGHRS and CDR2 as YFSETQ. Here the CDR3 DNA reads TGCGCCAGCAGCTTCGATACAGCCCTTAACTATGGCTACACCTTC. Translated, it gives CASSFDTALNYGYTF.

The V gene is TRBV6-1, the J gene TRBJ2-1; 8 bases agree with TRBD2. Germline V lookup: CDR1 MNHNS, CDR2 SASEGT. V lost 8 bases and J lost 2; bases outside the gene matches: 2. The CDR3 consists of 13 residues. CDR3 loop: CASAGGPYNEQFF. As DNA, the CDR3 is TGTGCCAGCGCGGGAGGCCCCTACAATGAGCAGTTCTTC.

The chain recombines TRBV5-6 with TRBJ2-3, with 16 bases identical to TRBD2. This CDR3 is built from 19 residues. V lost 4 bases to trimming and J lost 2 bases; unmatched junction nucleotides: 10. The germline V gene has CDR1 SGHDT and CDR2 YYEEEE. CDR3 sequence reads: CASSLARGTSGRATDTQYF. DNA of the CDR3: TGTGCCAGCAGCCTTGCCAGAGGGACTAGCGGGAGGGCCACAGATACGCAGTATTTT.

The chain carries TRBV23-1 and TRBJ2-7, with TRBD1 matching over 7 bases. TRBV23-1 is annotated as an ORF whose role is uncertain. J gave up 3 bases and V 4 bases, and 3 bases lay outside the gene matches. The CDR3 sequence is 13 residues long. In DNA, the CDR3 is TGCGCCAGCAGTCCCTGGGACAGCTACGAGCAGTACTTC. Residues: CASSPWDSYEQYF.

This chain uses TRBV7-2 with TRBJ2-1; 7 bases align to TRBD1. This CDR3 contains 14 residues. Per germline, CDR1 SGHTA and CDR2 FQGNSA. J lost 4 bases, V lost 7 bases, and 7 bases had no gene match. The CDR3 DNA follows: TGTGCCAGCAATCGTTACAGGGGTTACAATGAGCAGTTCTTC. Its translation: CASNRYRGYNEQFF.

The chain combines TRBV11-3 with TRBJ2-1; D call uncertain. Germline V gives CDR1 SGHNT, CDR2 YENEEA. V was clipped by 5 bases and J by 8 bases, with 16 bases between them. The CDR3 loop spans 14 amino acids. CDR3: CASSPRGVLDEQFF. CDR3 sequence (DNA): TGTGCCAGCAGCCCTAGAGGCGTGTTAGATGAGCAGTTCTTC.

In the case of this clone: Its ends do not fully match the called genes, so a read error is possible. The chain is built from TRBV28 and TRBJ2-1, with 8 bases matching TRBD2. CDR1 is MDHEN, CDR2 SYDVKM, per germline. This CDR3 region has 11 residues. This CDR3 reads CASSPGLGIVF. CDR3 DNA: TGTGCCAGCAGTCCGGGACTAGGAATTGTCTTC.

The V call is TRBV29-1, the J call TRBJ2-5; D gene uncertain. V was clipped by 3 bases and J by 5 bases, with 16 bases between them. The CDR3 runs to 14 residues. Germline V gene data show CDR1 as SQVTM and CDR2 as ANQGSEA. The CDR3 loop reads CSVDSGLSGETQYF. The CDR3 nucleotides are TGCAGCGTTGATTCCGGTTTAAGTGGCGAGACCCAGTACTTC.

V and J are TRBV5-6 and TRBJ1-4; D gene uncertain. Trimming pared 3 bases from V and 8 bases from J, leaving 14 bases between. The CDR3 consists of 14 residues. Germline CDR1 SGHDT, CDR2 YYEEEE. Here the CDR3 reads CASSSGSGGEKLFF. The CDR3 DNA reads TGTGCCAGCAGCTCCGGAAGCGGAGGCGAAAAACTGTTTTTT.

About this clone itself: Other nucleotide sequences in the sample specify the same CDR3. The chain carries TRBV28 and TRBJ1-4; TRBD1 matches at 7 bases. CDR3 length: 14 amino acids. Germline V gives CDR1 MDHEN, CDR2 SYDVKM. Unmatched junction bases numbered 2, after V lost 4 bases and J lost 3 bases. The CDR3 DNA sequence: TGTGCCAGCAGTTCCGGGACAGCTAATGAAAAACTGTTTTTT. Its protein is CASSSGTANEKLFF.

The chain has TRBV6-5 and TRBJ2-7, with D unresolved. V was pared by 2 bases and J by 0 bases, with 8 bases between. The CDR3 is 14 amino acids. Germline values: CDR1 MNHEY, CDR2 SVGAGI. The CDR3: CASSYMVSSYEQYF. CDR3 sequence (DNA): TGTGCCAGCAGTTACATGGTGAGCTCCTACGAGCAGTACTTC.

The J gene is TRBJ2-3, the V gene TRBV2; the D gene is possibly TRBD2 (6 bases). V lost 1 base and J lost 3, with 23 bases in between. The CDR3 loop spans 19 amino acids. CDR1 is SNHLY, CDR2 FYNNEI, per germline. Written as DNA, the CDR3 is TGTGCCAGCAGTGAAGGGCTAGCGTTTTCCGGGTGGAAGACAGATACGCAGTATTTT. It specifies CASSEGLAFSGWKTDTQYF.

This sequence joins TRBV28 and TRBJ1-4; D is undetermined. Trimming cost V 7 bases and J 7 bases, with 10 bases left between them. Germline V gene sequence: CDR1 MDHEN, CDR2 SYDVKM. The CDR3 loop spans 12 amino acids. The CDR3 DNA is TGTGCCAGCACTGTAGGCTTTGAAAAACTGTTTTTT. This encodes CASTVGFEKLFF.

This clone appeared a single time. This chain links TRBV5-4 with TRBJ2-5; 10 nucleotides agree with TRBD2. The tail of the sequence fits TRBJ2-7 better, so the J call may be wrong. The CDR3 covers 18 residues. Germline-derived CDR1 and CDR2 are SGHNT and YYREEE (reference sequence). The CDR3 sequence: CASSLGLAGPLISYEQYF. CDR3 nucleotides: TGTGCCAGCAGCTTGGGACTAGCGGGCCCTTTAATCTCCTACGAGCAGTACTTC.

V and J are TRBV21-1 and TRBJ2-7; the table's TRBD2 call for D was not verified on the DNA. TRBV21-1 is tagged as a pseudogene. The CDR3 has 14 amino acids. As DNA, the CDR3 is TGTGCCAGCAGCAAACAGGAGGTTATATACGAGCAGTACTTC. It yields the protein CASSKQEVIYEQYF.

V and J are TRBV5-1 and TRBJ2-1; 16 bases map to TRBD2. Unmatched junction bases numbered 7, after V lost 0 bases and J lost 10 bases. Germline CDR1 is SGHRS and CDR2 is YFSETQ. The CDR3 sequence is 17 residues long. The DNA for the CDR3 is TGCGCCAGCAGCTTGGAGGGACTAGCGGGAGGGTCAGGAGAGCAGTTCTTC. This sequence encodes CASSLEGLAGGSGEQFF.

The V gene is TRBV29-1, the J gene TRBJ1-2; the D gene is possibly TRBD1 (6 bases). The CDR3 has 13 amino acids. Germline V gene lookup returns CDR1 SQVTM and CDR2 ANQGSEA. Trimming pared 7 bases from V and 3 bases from J, leaving 15 bases between. The CDR3 DNA reads TGCAGCGATTGGACAGCCACGCACTATGGCTACACCTTC. Its translation: CSDWTATHYGYTF.